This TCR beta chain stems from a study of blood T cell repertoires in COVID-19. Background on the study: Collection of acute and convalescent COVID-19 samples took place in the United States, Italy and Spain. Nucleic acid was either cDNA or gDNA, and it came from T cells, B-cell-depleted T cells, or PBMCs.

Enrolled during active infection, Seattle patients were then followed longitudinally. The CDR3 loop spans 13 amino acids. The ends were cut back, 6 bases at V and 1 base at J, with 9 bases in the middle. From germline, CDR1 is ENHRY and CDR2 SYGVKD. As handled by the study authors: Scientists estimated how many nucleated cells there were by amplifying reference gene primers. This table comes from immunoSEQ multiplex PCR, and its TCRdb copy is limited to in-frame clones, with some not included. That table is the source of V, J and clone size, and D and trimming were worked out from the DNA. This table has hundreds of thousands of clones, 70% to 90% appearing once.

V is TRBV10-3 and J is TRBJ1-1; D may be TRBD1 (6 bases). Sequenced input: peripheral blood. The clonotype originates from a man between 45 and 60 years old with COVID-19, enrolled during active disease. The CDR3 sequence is CAISQQGNTEAFF. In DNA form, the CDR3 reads TGTGCCATCAGCCAACAGGGGAACACTGAAGCTTTCTTT.